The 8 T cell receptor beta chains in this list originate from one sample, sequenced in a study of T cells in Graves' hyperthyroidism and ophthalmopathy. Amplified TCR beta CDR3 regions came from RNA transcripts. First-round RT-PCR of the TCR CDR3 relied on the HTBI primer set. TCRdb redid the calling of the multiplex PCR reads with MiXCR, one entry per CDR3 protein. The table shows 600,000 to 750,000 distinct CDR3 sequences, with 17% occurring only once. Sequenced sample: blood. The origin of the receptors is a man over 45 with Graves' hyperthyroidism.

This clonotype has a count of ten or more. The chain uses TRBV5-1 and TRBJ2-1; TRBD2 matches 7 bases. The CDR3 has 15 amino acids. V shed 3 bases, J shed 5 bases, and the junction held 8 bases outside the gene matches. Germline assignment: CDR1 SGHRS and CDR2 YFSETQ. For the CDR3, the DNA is TGCGCCAGCAGCTCCGGAAGCGGGAATGACAATGAGCAGTTCTTC. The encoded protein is CASSSGSGNDNEQFF. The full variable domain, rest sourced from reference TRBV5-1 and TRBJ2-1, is KAGVTQTPRYLIKTRGQQVTLSCSPISGHRSVSWYQQTPGQGLQFLFEYFSETQRNKGNFPGRFSGRQFSNSRSEMNVSTLELGDSALYLCASSSGSGNDNEQFFGPGTRLTVL.

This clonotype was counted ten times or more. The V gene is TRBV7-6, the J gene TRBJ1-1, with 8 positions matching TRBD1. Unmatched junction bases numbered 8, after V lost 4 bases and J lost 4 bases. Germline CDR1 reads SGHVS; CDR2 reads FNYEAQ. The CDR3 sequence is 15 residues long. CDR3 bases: TGTGCCAGCAGCTCCGAACAGGGGGGCGGCACTGAAGCTTTCTTT. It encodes CASSSEQGGGTEAFF. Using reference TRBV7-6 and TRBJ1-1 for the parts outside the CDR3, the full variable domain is GAGVSQSPRYKVTKRGQDVALRCDPISGHVSLYWYRQALGQGPEFLTYFNYEAQQDKSGLPNDRFSAERPEGSISTLTIQRTEQRDSAMYRCASSSEQGGGTEAFFGQGTRLTVV.

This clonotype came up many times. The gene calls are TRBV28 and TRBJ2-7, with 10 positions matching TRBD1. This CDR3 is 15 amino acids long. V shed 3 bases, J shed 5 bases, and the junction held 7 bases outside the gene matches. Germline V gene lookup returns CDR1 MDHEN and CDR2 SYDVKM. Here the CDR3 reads CASSFRGQGGHEQYF. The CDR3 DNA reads TGTGCCAGCAGTTTCCGAGGACAGGGGGGCCACGAGCAGTACTTC.

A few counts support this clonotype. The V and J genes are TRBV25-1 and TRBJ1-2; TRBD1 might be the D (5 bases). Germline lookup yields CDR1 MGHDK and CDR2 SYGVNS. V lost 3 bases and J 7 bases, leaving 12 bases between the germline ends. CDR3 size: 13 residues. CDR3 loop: CASSELGRRGYTF. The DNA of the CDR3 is TGTGCCAGCAGTGAGTTGGGGCGACGTGGCTACACCTTC.

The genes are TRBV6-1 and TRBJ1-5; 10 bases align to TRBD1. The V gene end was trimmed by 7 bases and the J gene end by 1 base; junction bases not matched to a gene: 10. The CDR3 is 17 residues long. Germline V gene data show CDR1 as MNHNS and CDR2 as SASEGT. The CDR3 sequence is CASTWDRGTRSNQPQHF. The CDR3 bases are TGTGCCAGCACTTGGGACAGGGGAACCAGGAGCAATCAGCCCCAGCATTTT.

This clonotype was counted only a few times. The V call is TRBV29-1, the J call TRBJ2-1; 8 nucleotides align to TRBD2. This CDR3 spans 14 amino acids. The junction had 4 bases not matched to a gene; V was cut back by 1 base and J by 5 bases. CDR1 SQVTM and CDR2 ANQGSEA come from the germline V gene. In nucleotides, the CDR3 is TGCAGCGTTGAAGGGGTTAGCGGGAACAATGAGCAGTTCTTC. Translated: CSVEGVSGNNEQFF.

CDR3 loop: CASSLFGSDTQYF. Here the CDR3 DNA reads TGTGCCAGCAGCCTCTTCGGGAGTGATACGCAGTATTTT. The rearrangement joins TRBV5-8 to TRBJ2-3; D may be TRBD2 (6 bases). V was cut by 4 bases and J by 6 bases, with 12 bases left in between. There are 13 residues in the CDR3. CDR1 and CDR2 from the germline V gene are SGHTS and YDEGEE.

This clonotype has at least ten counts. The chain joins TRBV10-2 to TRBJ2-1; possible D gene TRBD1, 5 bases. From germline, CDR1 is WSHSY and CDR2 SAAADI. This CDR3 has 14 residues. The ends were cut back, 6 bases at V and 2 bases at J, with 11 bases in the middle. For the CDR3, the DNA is TGCGCCAGCAGGGACACCCTCGCCTACAATGAGCAGTTCTTC. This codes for CASRDTLAYNEQFF.